Each of the 9 T cell receptor beta chains below was sequenced from the same sample in a study of OX40 agonist ivuxolimab in advanced cancers. The repertoire was sequenced with immunoSEQ multiplex PCR; TCRdb's copy has only in-frame clones and lacks some. The sample carries 65,000 to 80,000 clones, approximately 89% recorded once. The sample was CD4+ or CD8+ T cells sorted from blood, taken in a trial of the OX40 agonist ivuxolimab. The receptors come from an adult with an advanced solid tumor such as melanoma, head and neck, liver or kidney cancer.

V and J are TRBV5-6 and TRBJ2-5; maybe TRBD1 (6 bases). The CDR3 totals 14 residues. Germline V CDR1 and CDR2: SGHDT, YYEEEE. The V and J ends lost 1 base and 5 bases respectively, with 12 bases between them. This CDR3 reads CASSLLNREETQYF. In DNA form, the CDR3 reads TGTGCCAGCAGCTTGCTCAACAGGGAGGAGACCCAGTACTTC.

Only a few counts were recorded for this clone. V gene TRBV29-1 combines with J gene TRBJ1-1; D gene uncertain. The CDR3 is 13 amino acids. Germline V gene sequence: CDR1 SQVTM, CDR2 ANQGSEA. V was shortened by 7 bases and J by 1 base, with 13 bases between the two germline ends. The CDR3 DNA sequence: TGCAGCGGGAGGACCTTGTGGAACACTGAAGCTTTCTTT. The encoded protein is CSGRTLWNTEAFF.

The rearrangement joins TRBV19 to TRBJ2-1; D unclear. Between the trimmed V and J ends, which lost 8 bases and 0 bases, there was a span of 11 bases. Germline loops: CDR1 LNHDA, CDR2 SQIVND (reference sequence). The CDR3 is 14 residues long. The DNA of the CDR3 is TGTGCCAGTGCCCGGTATAGCTCCTACAATGAGCAGTTCTTC. Its translation: CASARYSSYNEQFF.

This chain joins TRBV19 and TRBJ1-5; a weak D match, TRBD1 (5 bases). Trimming took 4 bases from V and 7 from J, leaving 14 bases between them. Germline V gives CDR1 LNHDA, CDR2 SQIVND (reference sequence). The CDR3 is 14 residues long. CDR3: CASSRGTASQPQHF. The CDR3 region has the DNA TGTGCCAGTAGTAGGGGGACCGCTTCCCAGCCCCAGCATTTT.

The chain uses TRBV30 and TRBJ2-5; D remains ambiguous. The V gene's germline CDR1 is GTSNPN and CDR2 SVGIG (reference sequence). The CDR3 covers 13 residues. The V end lost 0 bases, the J end lost 4 bases, and 9 bases lay between the germline ends. In nucleotides, the CDR3 is TGTGCCTGGAGTGTAGTGGAAGGAGAGACCCAGTACTTC. It encodes CAWSVVEGETQYF.

For the CDR3, the DNA is TGTGCCAGCTCATCGGACAGGGTGTTCTACGAGCAGTACTTC. This translates into CASSSDRVFYEQYF. The chain links TRBV18 to TRBJ2-7, with 8 nucleotides matching TRBD1. Germline assignment: CDR1 KGHSH and CDR2 LQKENI. This CDR3 is built from 14 residues. Trimming at V came to 5 bases and at J to 3 bases, leaving 6 bases not matched to a gene.

This chain joins TRBV7-2 and TRBJ2-2, with D unclear. From germline, CDR1 is SGHTA and CDR2 FQGNSA. The CDR3 has 16 amino acids. With 4 bases removed from V and 8 bases from J, the gap between germline ends came to 20 bases. CDR3 in DNA: TGTGCCAGCAGCTCATGGATGCGGATAAAGGGAGGGGAGCTGTTTTTT. Translation gives CASSSWMRIKGGELFF. Full variable domain (missing parts from reference TRBV7-2 and TRBJ2-2): GAGVSQSPSNKVTEKGKDVELRCDPISGHTALYWYRQSLGQGLEFLIYFQGNSAPDKSGLPSDRFSAERTGGSVSTLTIQRTQQEDSAVYLCASSSWMRIKGGELFFGEGSRLTVL.

On this clone: An end of the junction does not agree with germline; a read error may underlie this. The V gene is TRBV28, the J gene TRBJ1-4; D might be TRBD1 (5 bases). The length of the CDR3 is 14 residues. In germline, CDR1 is MDHEN, CDR2 SYDVKM. CDR3 sequence (DNA): TGTGCCAGCAAACCTGGGGGGACTACTGAAAAACTGTTTTTT. Protein: CASKPGGTTEKLFF.

The CDR3 region has the DNA TGTGCCAGTAGTATCCAGGGGACCTACAATGAGCAGTTCTTC. Amino acid sequence: CASSIQGTYNEQFF. J is TRBJ2-1 and V is TRBV19; TRBD1 is a possible D gene (6 bases). The CDR3 has 14 amino acids. Per the germline V gene, CDR1 is LNHDA and CDR2 is SQIVND (reference sequence). V lost 3 bases, J lost 2 bases, and 8 bases lay in between.